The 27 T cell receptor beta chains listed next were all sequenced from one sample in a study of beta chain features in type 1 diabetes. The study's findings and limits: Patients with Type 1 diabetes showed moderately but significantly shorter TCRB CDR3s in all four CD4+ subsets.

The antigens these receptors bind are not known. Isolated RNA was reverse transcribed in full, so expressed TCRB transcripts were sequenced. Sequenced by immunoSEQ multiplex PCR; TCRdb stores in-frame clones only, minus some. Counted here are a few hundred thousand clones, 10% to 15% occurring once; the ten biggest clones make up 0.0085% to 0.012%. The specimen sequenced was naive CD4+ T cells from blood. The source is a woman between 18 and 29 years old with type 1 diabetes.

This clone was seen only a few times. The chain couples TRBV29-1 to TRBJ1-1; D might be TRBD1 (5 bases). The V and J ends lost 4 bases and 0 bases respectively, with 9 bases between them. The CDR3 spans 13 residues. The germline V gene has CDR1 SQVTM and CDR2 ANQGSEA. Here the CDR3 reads CSVVRVMNTEAFF. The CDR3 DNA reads TGCAGCGTTGTCAGGGTCATGAACACTGAAGCTTTCTTT. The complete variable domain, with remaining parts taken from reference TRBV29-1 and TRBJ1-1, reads SAVISQKPSRDICQRGTSLTIQCQVDSQVTMMFWYRQQPGQSLTLIATANQGSEATYESGFVIDKFPISRPNLTFSTLTVSNMSPEDSSIYLCSVVRVMNTEAFFGQGTRLTVV.

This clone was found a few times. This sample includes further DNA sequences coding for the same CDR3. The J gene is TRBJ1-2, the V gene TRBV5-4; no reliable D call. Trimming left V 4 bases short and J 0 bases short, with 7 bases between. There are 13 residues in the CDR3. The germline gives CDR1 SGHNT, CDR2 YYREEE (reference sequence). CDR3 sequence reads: CASSLDSNYGYTF. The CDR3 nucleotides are TGTGCCAGCAGCCTGGACTCTAACTATGGCTACACCTTC.

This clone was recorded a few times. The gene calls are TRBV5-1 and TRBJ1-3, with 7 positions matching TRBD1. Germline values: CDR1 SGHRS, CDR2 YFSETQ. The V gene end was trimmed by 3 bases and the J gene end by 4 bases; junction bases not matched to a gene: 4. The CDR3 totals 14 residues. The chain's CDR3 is CASSSDRVGNTIYF. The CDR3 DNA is TGCGCCAGCAGCTCCGACAGGGTGGGAAACACCATATATTTT.

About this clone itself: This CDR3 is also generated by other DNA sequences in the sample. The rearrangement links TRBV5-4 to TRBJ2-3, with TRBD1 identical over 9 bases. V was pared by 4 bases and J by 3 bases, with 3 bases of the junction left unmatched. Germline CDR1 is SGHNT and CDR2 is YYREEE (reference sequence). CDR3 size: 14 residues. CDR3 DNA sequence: TGTGCCAGCAGCCTCGACAGGGGGACAGATACGCAGTATTTT. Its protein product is CASSLDRGTDTQYF.

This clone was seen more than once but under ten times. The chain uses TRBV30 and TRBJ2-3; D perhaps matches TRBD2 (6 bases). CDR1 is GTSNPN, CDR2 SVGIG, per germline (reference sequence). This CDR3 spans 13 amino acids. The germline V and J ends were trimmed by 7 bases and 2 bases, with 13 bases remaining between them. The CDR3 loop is CASRGRSTDTQYF. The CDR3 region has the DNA TGTGCCTCCCGGGGGAGATCCACAGATACGCAGTATTTT.

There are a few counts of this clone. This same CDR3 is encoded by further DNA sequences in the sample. CDR3 protein: CASSVGTSGDNEQFF. CDR3 DNA: TGTGCCAGCAGCGTTGGGACTAGCGGCGACAATGAGCAGTTCTTC. This rearrangement joins TRBV9 to TRBJ2-1, with TRBD2 identical over 11 bases. V shed 2 bases, J shed 5 bases, and the junction held 3 bases outside the gene matches. The length of the CDR3 is 15 residues. Germline V CDR1 and CDR2: SGDLS, YYNGEE.

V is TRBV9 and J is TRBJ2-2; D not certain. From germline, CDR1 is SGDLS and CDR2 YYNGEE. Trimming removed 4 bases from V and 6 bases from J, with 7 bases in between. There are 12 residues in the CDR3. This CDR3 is CASSPRPGELFF. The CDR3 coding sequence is TGTGCCAGCAGCCCCCGTCCCGGGGAGCTGTTTTTT. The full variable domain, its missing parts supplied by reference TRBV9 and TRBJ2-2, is DSGVTQTPKHLITATGQRVTLRCSPRSGDLSVYWYQQSLDQGLQFLIQYYNGEERAKGNILERFSAQQFPDLHSELNLSSLELGDSALYFCASSPRPGELFFGEGSRLTVL.

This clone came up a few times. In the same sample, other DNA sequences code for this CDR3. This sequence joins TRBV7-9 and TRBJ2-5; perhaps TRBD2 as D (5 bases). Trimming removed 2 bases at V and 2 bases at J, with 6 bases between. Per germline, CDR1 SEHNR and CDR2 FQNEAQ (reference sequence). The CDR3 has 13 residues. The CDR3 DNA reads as TGTGCCAGCAGCTTACGCGGGCAAGAGACCCAGTACTTC. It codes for CASSLRGQETQYF.

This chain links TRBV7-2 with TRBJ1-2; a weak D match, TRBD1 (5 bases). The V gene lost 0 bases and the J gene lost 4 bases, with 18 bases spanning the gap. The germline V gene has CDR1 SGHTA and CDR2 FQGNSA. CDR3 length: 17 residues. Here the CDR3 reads CASSLATAETYGYGYTF. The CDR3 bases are TGTGCCAGCAGCTTAGCGACAGCAGAGACCTATGGCTATGGCTACACCTTC. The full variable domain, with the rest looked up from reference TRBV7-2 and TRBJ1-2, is GAGVSQSPSNKVTEKGKDVELRCDPISGHTALYWYRQSLGQGLEFLIYFQGNSAPDKSGLPSDRFSAERTGGSVSTLTIQRTQQEDSAVYLCASSLATAETYGYGYTFGSGTRLTVV.

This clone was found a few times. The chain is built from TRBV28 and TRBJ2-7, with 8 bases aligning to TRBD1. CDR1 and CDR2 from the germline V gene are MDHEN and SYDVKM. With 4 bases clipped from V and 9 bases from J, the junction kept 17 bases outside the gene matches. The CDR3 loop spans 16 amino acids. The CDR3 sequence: CASSSPPLGQGRRQYF. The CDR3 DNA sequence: TGTGCCAGCAGTTCACCCCCTCTCGGACAGGGACGAAGGCAGTACTTC.

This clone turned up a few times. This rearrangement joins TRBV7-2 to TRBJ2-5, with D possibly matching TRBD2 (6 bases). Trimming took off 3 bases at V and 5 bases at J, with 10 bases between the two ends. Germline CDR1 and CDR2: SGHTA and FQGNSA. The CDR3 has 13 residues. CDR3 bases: TGTGCCAGCAGCTTTCGCGGGATTGAGACCCAGTACTTC. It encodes CASSFRGIETQYF.

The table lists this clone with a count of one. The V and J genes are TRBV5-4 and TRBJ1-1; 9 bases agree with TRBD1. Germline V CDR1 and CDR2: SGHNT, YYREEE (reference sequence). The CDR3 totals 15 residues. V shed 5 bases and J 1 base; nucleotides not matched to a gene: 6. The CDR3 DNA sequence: TGTGCCAGCAGGCCGGGACAGGGCCGGAACACTGAAGCTTTCTTT. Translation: CASRPGQGRNTEAFF. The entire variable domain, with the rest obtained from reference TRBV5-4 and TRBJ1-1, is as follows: ETGVTQSPTHLIKTRGQQVTLRCSSQSGHNTVSWYQQALGQGPQFIFQYYREEENGRGNFPPRFSGLQFPNYSSELNVNALELDDSALYLCASRPGQGRNTEAFFGQGTRLTVV.

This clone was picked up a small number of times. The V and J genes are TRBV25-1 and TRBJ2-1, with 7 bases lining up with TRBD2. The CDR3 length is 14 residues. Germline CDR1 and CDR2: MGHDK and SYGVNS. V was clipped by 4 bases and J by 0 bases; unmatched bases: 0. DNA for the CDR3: TGTGCCAGCAGTGGGACTAGCTCCTACAATGAGCAGTTCTTC. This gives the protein CASSGTSSYNEQFF.

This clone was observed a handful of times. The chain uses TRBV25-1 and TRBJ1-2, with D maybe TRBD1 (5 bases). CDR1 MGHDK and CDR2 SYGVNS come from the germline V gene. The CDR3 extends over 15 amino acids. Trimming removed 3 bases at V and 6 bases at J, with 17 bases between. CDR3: CASSETLTVGHGYTF. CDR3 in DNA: TGTGCCAGCAGTGAGACTTTGACAGTAGGTCATGGCTACACCTTC.

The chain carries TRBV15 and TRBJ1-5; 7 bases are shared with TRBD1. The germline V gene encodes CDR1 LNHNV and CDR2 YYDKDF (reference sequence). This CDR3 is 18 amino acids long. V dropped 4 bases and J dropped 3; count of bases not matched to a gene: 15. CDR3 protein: CATSTRDSSYFSNQPQHF. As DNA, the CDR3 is TGTGCCACCAGCACTCGGGACAGTTCCTACTTCTCCAATCAGCCCCAGCATTTT.

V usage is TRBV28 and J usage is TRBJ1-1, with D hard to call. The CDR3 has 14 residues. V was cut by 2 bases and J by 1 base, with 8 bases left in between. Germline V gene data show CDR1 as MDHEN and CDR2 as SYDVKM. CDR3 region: CASSLTTPNTEAFF. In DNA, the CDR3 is TGTGCCAGCAGTTTAACTACACCGAACACTGAAGCTTTCTTT.

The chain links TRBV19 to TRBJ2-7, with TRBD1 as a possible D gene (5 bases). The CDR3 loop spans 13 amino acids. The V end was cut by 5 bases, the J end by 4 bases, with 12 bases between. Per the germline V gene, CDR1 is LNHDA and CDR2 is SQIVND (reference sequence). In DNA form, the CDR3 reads TGTGCCAGTAGTCGACAGATCAATTACGAGCAGTACTTC. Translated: CASSRQINYEQYF.

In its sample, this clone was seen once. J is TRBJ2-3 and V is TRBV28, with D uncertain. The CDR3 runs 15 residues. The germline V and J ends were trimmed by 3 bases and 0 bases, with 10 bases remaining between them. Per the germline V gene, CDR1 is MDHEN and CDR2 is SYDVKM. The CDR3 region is CASSLVVPSTDTQYF. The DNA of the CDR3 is TGTGCCAGCAGTTTGGTAGTCCCTAGCACAGATACGCAGTATTTT.

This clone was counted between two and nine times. In DNA form, the CDR3 reads TGTGCCAGCAGCTGGACTAGCGGGGTTAGGTACAATGAGCAGTTCTTC. Its protein product is CASSWTSGVRYNEQFF. This rearrangement joins TRBV13 to TRBJ2-1; 12 nucleotides match TRBD2. The CDR3 totals 16 residues. Per germline, CDR1 PRHDT and CDR2 FYEKMQ (reference sequence). The trim removed 4 bases at V and 4 bases at J, leaving 5 bases unmatched.

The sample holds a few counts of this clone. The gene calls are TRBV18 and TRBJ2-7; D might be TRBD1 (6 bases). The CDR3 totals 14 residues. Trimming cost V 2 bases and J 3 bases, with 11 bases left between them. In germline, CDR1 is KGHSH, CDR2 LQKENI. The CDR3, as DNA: TGTGCCAGCTCACCAAGGGCAGGGGACTACGAGCAGTACTTC. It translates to CASSPRAGDYEQYF.

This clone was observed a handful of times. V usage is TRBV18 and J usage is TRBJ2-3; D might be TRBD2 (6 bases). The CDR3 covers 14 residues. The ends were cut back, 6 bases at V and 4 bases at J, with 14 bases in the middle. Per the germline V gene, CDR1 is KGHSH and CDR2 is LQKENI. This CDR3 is CASSPFGGADTQYF. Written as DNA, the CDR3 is TGTGCCAGCTCGCCTTTCGGCGGGGCAGATACGCAGTATTTT.

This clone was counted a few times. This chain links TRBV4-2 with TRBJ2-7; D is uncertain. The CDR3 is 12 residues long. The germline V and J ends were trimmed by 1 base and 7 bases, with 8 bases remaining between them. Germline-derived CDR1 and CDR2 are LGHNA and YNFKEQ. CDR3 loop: CASSQAPGEQYF. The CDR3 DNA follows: TGTGCCAGCAGCCAAGCCCCGGGTGAGCAGTACTTC.

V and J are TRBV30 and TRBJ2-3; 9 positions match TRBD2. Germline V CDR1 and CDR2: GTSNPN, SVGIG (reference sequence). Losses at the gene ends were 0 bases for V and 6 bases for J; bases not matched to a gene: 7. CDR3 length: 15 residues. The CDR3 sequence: CAWSVLSGGWDTQYF. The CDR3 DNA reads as TGTGCCTGGAGTGTACTCAGCGGGGGGTGGGATACGCAGTATTTT.

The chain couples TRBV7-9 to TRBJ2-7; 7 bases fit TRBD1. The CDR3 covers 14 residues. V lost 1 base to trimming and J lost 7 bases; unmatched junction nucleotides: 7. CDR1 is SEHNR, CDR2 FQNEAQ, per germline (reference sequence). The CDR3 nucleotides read TGTGCCAGCAGCTTAGAACAGGGGTTTTGGGAGCAGTACTTC. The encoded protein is CASSLEQGFWEQYF.

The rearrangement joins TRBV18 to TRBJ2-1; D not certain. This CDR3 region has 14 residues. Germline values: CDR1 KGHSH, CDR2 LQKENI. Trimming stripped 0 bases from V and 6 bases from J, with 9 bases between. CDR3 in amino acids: CASSPPRGRNEQFF. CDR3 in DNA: TGTGCCAGCTCACCACCGAGAGGCCGCAATGAGCAGTTCTTC.

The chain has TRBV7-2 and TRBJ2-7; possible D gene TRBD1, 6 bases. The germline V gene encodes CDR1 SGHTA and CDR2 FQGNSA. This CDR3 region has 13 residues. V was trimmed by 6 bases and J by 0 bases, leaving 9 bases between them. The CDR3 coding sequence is TGTGCCAGCAGGGGGGACAACTCCTACGAGCAGTACTTC. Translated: CASRGDNSYEQYF.

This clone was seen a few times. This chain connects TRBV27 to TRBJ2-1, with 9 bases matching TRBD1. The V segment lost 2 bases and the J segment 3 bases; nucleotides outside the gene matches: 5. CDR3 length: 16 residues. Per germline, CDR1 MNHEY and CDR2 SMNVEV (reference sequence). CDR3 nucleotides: TGTGCCAGCAGTTTAGGTGGGGACAGGGTCTACAATGAGCAGTTCTTC. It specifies CASSLGGDRVYNEQFF.